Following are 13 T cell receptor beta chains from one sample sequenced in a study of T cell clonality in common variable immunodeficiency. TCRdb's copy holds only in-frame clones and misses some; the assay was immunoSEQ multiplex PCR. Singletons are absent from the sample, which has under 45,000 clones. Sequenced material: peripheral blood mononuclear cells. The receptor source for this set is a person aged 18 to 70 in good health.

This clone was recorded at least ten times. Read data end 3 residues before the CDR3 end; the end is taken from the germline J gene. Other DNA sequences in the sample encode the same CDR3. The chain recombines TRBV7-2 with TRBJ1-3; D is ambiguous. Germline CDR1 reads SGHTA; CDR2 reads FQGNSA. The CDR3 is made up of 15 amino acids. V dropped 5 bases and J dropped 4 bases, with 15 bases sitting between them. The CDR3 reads CASSPRTALGNTIYF. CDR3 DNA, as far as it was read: TGTGCCAGCAGCCCGAGGACTGCTCTGGGAAACACC.

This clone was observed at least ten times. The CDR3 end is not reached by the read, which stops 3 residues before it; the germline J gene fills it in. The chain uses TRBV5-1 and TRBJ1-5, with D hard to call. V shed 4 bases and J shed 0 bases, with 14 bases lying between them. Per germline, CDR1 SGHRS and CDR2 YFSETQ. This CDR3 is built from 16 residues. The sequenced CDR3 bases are TGCGCCAGCAGCCCGGAGGCGGGAAATAGCAATCAGCCC. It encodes CASSPEAGNSNQP. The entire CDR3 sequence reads CASSPEAGNSNQPQHF. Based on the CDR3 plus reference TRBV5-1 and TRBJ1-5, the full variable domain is KAGVTQTPRYLIKTRGQQVTLSCSPISGHRSVSWYQQTPGQGLQFLFEYFSETQRNKGNFPGRFSGRQFSNSRSEMNVSTLELGDSALYLCASSPEAGNSNQPQHFGDGTRLSIL.

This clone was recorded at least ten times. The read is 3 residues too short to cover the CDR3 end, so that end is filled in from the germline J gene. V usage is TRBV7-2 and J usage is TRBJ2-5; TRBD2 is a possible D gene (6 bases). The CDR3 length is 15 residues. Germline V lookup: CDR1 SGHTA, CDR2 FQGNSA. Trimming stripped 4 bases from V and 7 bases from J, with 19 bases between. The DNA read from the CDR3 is TGTGCCAGCAGCTCCATCCGGGACTCATTCGGGACC. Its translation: CASSSIRDSFGT. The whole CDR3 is CASSSIRDSFGTQYF. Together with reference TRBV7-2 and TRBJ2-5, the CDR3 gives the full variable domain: GAGVSQSPSNKVTEKGKDVELRCDPISGHTALYWYRQSLGQGLEFLIYFQGNSAPDKSGLPSDRFSAERTGGSVSTLTIQRTQQEDSAVYLCASSSIRDSFGTQYFGPGTRLLVL.

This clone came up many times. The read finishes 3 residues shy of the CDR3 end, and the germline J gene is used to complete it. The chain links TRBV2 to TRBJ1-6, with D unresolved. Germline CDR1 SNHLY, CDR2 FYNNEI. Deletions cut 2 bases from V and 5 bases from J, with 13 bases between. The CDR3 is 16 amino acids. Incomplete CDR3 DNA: TGTGCCAGCAGTGAATATCAGGTCCAGAATAATTCACCC. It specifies CASSEYQVQNNSP. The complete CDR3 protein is CASSEYQVQNNSPLHF. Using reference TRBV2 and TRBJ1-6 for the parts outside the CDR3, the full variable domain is EPEVTQTPSHQVTQMGQEVILRCVPISNHLYFYWYRQILGQKVEFLVSFYNNEISEKSEIFDDQFSVERPDGSNFTLKIRSTKLEDSAMYFCASSEYQVQNNSPLHFGNGTRLTVT.

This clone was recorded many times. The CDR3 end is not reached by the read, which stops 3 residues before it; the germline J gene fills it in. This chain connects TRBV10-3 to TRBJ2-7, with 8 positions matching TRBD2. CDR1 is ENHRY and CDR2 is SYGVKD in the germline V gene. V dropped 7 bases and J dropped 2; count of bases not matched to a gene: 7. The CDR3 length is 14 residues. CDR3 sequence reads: CAIKSGGEAYEQYF. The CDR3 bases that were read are TGTGCCATCAAGAGCGGGGGAGAGGCCTACGAG.

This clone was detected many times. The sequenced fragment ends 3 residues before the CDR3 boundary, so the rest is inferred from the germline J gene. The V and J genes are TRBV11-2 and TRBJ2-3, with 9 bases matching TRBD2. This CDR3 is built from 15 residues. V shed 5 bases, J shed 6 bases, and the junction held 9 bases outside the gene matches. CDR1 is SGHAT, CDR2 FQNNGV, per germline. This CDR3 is CASSPRKRGADTQYF. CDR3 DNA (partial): TGTGCCAGCAGCCCCCGTAAGCGGGGGGCGGATACG.

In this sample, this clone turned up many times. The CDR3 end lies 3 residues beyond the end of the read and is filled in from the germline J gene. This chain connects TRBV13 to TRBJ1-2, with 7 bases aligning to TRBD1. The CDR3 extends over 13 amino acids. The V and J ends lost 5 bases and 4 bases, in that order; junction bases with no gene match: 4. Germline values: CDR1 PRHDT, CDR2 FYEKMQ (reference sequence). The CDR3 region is CASSVRDSYGYTF. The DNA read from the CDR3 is TGTGCCAGCAGCGTCCGGGACAGCTATGGC.

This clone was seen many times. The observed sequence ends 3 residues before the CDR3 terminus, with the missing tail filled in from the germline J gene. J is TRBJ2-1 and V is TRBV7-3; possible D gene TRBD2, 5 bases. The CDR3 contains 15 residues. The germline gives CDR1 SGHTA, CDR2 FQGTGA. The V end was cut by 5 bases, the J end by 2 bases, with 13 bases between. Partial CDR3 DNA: TGTGCCAGCAGCACGATCGCCGGGGCCTACAATGAG. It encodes CASSTIAGAYNE. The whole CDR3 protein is CASSTIAGAYNEQFF.

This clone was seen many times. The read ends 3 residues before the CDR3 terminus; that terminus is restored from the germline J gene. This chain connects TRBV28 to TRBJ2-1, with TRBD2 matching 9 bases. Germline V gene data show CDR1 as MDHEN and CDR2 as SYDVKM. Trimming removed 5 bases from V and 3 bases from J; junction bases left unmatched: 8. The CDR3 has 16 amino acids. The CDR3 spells CASSPRGGGIYNEQFF. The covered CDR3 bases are TGTGCCAGCAGTCCCCGCGGGGGGGGGATCTACAATGAG.

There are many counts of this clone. The covered CDR3 bases are TGTGCCAGCAGCTCGACAGGGGTTAATTCACCC. Translated, it gives CASSSTGVNSP. The full CDR3 protein reads CASSSTGVNSPLHF. This chain uses TRBV5-4 with TRBJ1-6, with 8 positions matching TRBD1. The read comes to an end 3 residues before the CDR3 does, leaving the germline J gene to fill in the end. Germline trimming cut 3 bases from V and 6 bases from J; bases unmatched to any gene: 2. The length of the CDR3 is 14 residues. The germline CDR1 and CDR2 sequences are SGHNT and YYREEE (reference sequence).

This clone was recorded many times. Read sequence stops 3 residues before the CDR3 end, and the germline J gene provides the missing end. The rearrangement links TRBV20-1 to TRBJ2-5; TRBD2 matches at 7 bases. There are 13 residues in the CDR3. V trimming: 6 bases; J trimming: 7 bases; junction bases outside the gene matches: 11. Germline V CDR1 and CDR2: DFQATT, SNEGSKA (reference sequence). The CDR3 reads CSALHGLEGTQYF. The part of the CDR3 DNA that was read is TGCAGTGCCCTCCATGGACTAGAAGGGACC.

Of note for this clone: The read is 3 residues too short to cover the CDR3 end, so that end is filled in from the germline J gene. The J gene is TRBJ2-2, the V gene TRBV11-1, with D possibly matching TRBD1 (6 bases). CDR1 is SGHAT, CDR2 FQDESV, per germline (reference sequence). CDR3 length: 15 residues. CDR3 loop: CASSHSDSYNSPLFF. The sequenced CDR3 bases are TGTGCCAGCAGCCACTCGGACAGCTATAATTCACCG.

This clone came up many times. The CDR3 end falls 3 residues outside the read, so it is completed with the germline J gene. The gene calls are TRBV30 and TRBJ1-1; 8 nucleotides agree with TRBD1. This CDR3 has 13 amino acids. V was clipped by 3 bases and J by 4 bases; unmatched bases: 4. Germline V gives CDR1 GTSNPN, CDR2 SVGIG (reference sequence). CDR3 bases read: TGTGCCTGGAGCGACAGGGGAACCACTGAA. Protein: CAWSDRGTTE. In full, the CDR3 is CAWSDRGTTEAFF.